Listed below are T cell receptor beta chains from one sample, sequenced in a study of vaccination effects on CD4 cells after COVID-19. Assay used: immunoSEQ multiplex PCR; TCRdb lists only in-frame clones, some missing. The repertoire holds 20,000 to 25,000 clones, with roughly 78% as singletons. No antigens are known for them. The source material was CD4+ T cells from PBMCs cultured with HCoV-NL63 spike peptides, sampled before COVID-19 vaccination. These receptors all stem from a human donor who received a COVID-19 vaccine. Both conserved end residues are part of each CDR3. The D gene is left open where the match is weak. Clone sizes are given selectively: once, few, many, or a class where the clone is expanded.

v_gene: TRBV25-1; j_gene: TRBJ1-1; len: 14; d_gene: .; abundance: .; CDR3aa: CASSGSSMNTEAFF; CDR3nt: TGTGCCAGCAGTGGGTCTTCTATGAACACTGAAGCTTTCTTT
v_gene: TRBV10-3; j_gene: TRBJ2-3; len: 17; d_gene: .; abundance: .; CDR3aa: CAISESRGGVGADTQYF; CDR3nt: TGTGCCATCAGTGAGTCGAGAGGCGGGGTGGGAGCAGATACGCAGTATTTT
v_gene: TRBV25-1; j_gene: TRBJ1-1; len: 13; d_gene: TRBD1; abundance: few; CDR3aa: CASSQLQGTEAFF; CDR3nt: TGTGCCAGCAGTCAATTACAGGGGACTGAAGCTTTCTTT
v_gene: TRBV27; j_gene: TRBJ2-7; len: 11; d_gene: .; abundance: once; CDR3aa: CASTNYGEQYF; CDR3nt: TGTGCCAGCACAAATTACGGCGAGCAGTACTTC
v_gene: TRBV9; j_gene: TRBJ1-1; len: 14; d_gene: .; abundance: few; CDR3aa: CASSVGQANTEAFF; CDR3nt: TGTGCCAGCAGCGTAGGACAGGCGAACACTGAAGCTTTCTTT
v_gene: TRBV3-1/TRBV3-2; j_gene: TRBJ2-7; len: 16; d_gene: TRBD1; abundance: .; CDR3aa: CASSSPGQGASGEQYF; CDR3nt: TGTGCCAGCAGCTCCCCGGGACAGGGGGCCTCGGGCGAGCAGTACTTC
v_gene: TRBV11-2; j_gene: TRBJ2-7; len: 13; d_gene: .; abundance: few; CDR3aa: CASSLRGLGKQYF; CDR3nt: TGTGCCAGCAGCTTAAGGGGACTCGGCAAGCAGTACTTC
v_gene: TRBV6-1; j_gene: TRBJ1-6; len: 15; d_gene: TRBD1; abundance: .; CDR3aa: CASSESWTGDSPLHF; CDR3nt: TGTGCCAGCAGTGAATCTTGGACAGGTGATTCACCCCTCCACTTT
v_gene: TRBV2; j_gene: TRBJ1-4; len: 13; d_gene: TRBD1; abundance: .; CDR3aa: CASSADRVEKLFF; CDR3nt: TGTGCCAGCAGCGCTGACAGGGTTGAAAAACTGTTTTTT
v_gene: TRBV3-1/TRBV3-2; j_gene: TRBJ1-1; len: 15; d_gene: TRBD1; abundance: .; CDR3aa: CASSQVLRQGLRAFF; CDR3nt: TGTGCCAGCAGCCAAGTTCTAAGACAGGGGTTAAGGGCTTTCTTT
v_gene: TRBV11-2; j_gene: TRBJ2-1; len: 13; d_gene: TRBD2; abundance: .; CDR3aa: CAGSGGVYNEQFF; CDR3nt: TGTGCCGGGAGCGGGGGGGTCTACAATGAGCAGTTCTTC
v_gene: TRBV18; j_gene: TRBJ2-1; len: 13; d_gene: .; abundance: .; CDR3aa: CASSPILGDEQFF; CDR3nt: TGTGCCAGCTCACCAATCTTGGGGGATGAGCAGTTCTTC
v_gene: TRBV7-2; j_gene: TRBJ2-1; len: 13; d_gene: .; abundance: .; CDR3aa: CASSLAEGGKTFF; CDR3nt: TGTGCCAGCAGCTTAGCAGAGGGGGGGAAAACGTTCTTC
v_gene: TRBV10-1; j_gene: TRBJ2-7; len: 15; d_gene: .; abundance: .; CDR3aa: CASSERDRTSYEQYF; CDR3nt: TGCGCCAGCAGTGAGCGAGACAGGACCTCCTACGAGCAGTACTTC
v_gene: TRBV5-1; j_gene: TRBJ2-1; len: 13; d_gene: .; abundance: .; CDR3aa: CASSLNSYNEQFF; CDR3nt: TGCGCCAGCAGCTTGAACTCCTACAATGAGCAGTTCTTC
v_gene: TRBV19; j_gene: TRBJ1-6; len: 17; d_gene: .; abundance: .; CDR3aa: CASSAQGAALVPSPLHF; CDR3nt: TGTGCCAGTAGCGCCCAGGGAGCTGCCCTCGTCCCTTCACCCCTCCACTTT
v_gene: TRBV7-6; j_gene: TRBJ1-4; len: 15; d_gene: .; abundance: few; CDR3aa: CASSLSRAPNEKLFF; CDR3nt: TGTGCCAGCAGCTTATCAAGGGCACCTAATGAAAAACTGTTTTTT
v_gene: TRBV4-1; j_gene: TRBJ2-7; len: 15; d_gene: TRBD1; abundance: .; CDR3aa: CASSHPGTATYEQYF; CDR3nt: TGCGCCAGCAGCCACCCCGGGACAGCGACCTACGAGCAGTACTTC
v_gene: TRBV6-2/TRBV6-3; j_gene: TRBJ2-3; len: 15; d_gene: TRBD1; abundance: .; CDR3aa: CASSYGGQITDTQYF; CDR3nt: TGTGCCAGCAGTTACGGGGGACAGATCACAGATACGCAGTATTTT
v_gene: TRBV19; j_gene: TRBJ2-5; len: 13; d_gene: TRBD2; abundance: .; CDR3aa: CASKGLGQETQYF; CDR3nt: TGTGCCAGTAAAGGACTAGGCCAAGAGACCCAGTACTTC
v_gene: TRBV27; j_gene: TRBJ1-1; len: 13; d_gene: .; abundance: few; CDR3aa: CASSLYPGSEAFF; CDR3nt: TGTGCCAGCAGTTTATATCCTGGCAGCGAAGCTTTCTTT
v_gene: TRBV4-2; j_gene: TRBJ2-3; len: 20; d_gene: TRBD2; abundance: .; CDR3aa: CASSQDPPSGGAGKGDTQYF; CDR3nt: TGTGCCAGCAGCCAAGATCCCCCTAGCGGGGGGGCGGGAAAGGGAGATACGCAGTATTTT
v_gene: TRBV2; j_gene: TRBJ1-5; len: 14; d_gene: TRBD1; abundance: .; CDR3aa: CASRGTGGNQPQHF; CDR3nt: TGTGCCAGCAGGGGGACAGGGGGCAATCAGCCCCAGCATTTT
v_gene: TRBV6-1; j_gene: TRBJ1-2; len: 13; d_gene: .; abundance: .; CDR3aa: CASSEAQSYGYTF; CDR3nt: TGTGCCAGCAGTGAAGCCCAGTCGTATGGCTACACCTTC
v_gene: TRBV6-4; j_gene: TRBJ2-7; len: 14; d_gene: .; abundance: .; CDR3aa: CASSTEGGVYEQYF; CDR3nt: TGTGCCAGCAGCACCGAGGGGGGCGTATACGAGCAGTACTTC
v_gene: TRBV7-8; j_gene: TRBJ2-1; len: 17; d_gene: .; abundance: .; CDR3aa: CASSPRFPGSSYNEQFF; CDR3nt: TGTGCCAGCAGCCCGAGGTTTCCGGGGAGCTCCTACAATGAGCAGTTCTTC
v_gene: TRBV5-1; j_gene: TRBJ2-3; len: 16; d_gene: TRBD2; abundance: .; CDR3aa: CASSTASGGSTDTQYF; CDR3nt: TGCGCCAGCAGCACCGCTAGCGGGGGGAGCACAGATACGCAGTATTTT
v_gene: TRBV6-2/TRBV6-3; j_gene: TRBJ2-3; len: 15; d_gene: TRBD2; abundance: .; CDR3aa: CASSQGLAGADTQYF; CDR3nt: TGTGCCAGCAGTCAAGGACTAGCGGGAGCAGATACGCAGTATTTT